The rows below give T cell receptor beta chains drawn from one sample of a study of type 1 regulatory T cells. TCRdb used MiXCR to reprocess the reads, holding one entry per CDR3 protein. This table holds about 68,000 distinct CDR3 sequences, 63% found once. Their antigens remain unidentified. The sequenced sample consisted of cultured T cells, either the whole culture or a sorted T cell fraction (not recorded which). These receptors were obtained from a human donor in good health. CDR3s include the opening cysteine and the closing phenylalanine or tryptophan. D genes are given only for firm matches. Some rows have no size entry. The others give once, few or many, or a class for an expanded clone.

clone_size: .; v_call: TRBV18; d_call: .; cdr3_length: 13; j_call: TRBJ2-2; cdr3_nt: TGTGCTTTTTCGGCGGATCCACCCGGGGAGCTGTTTTTT; cdr3_aa: CAFSADPPGELFF
clone_size: .; v_call: TRBV4-2; d_call: .; cdr3_length: 18; j_call: TRBJ2-6; cdr3_nt: TGTGCCAGCAGCCAAGAAATGATTATGTCTGGTGGGGCCAACGTCCTGACTTTC; cdr3_aa: CASSQEMIMSGGANVLTF
clone_size: .; v_call: TRBV24-1; d_call: TRBD1; cdr3_length: 16; j_call: TRBJ2-5; cdr3_nt: TGTGCCACCAGTAAAGCCGGGACAGGGTCCCAAGAGACCCAGTACTTC; cdr3_aa: CATSKAGTGSQETQYF
clone_size: many; v_call: TRBV4-2; d_call: .; cdr3_length: 15; j_call: TRBJ2-7; cdr3_nt: TGTGCCAGCAGCCAAGTCTGGGACACGGTCTACGAGCAGTACTTC; cdr3_aa: CASSQVWDTVYEQYF
clone_size: once; v_call: TRBV5-4; d_call: TRBD1; cdr3_length: 15; j_call: TRBJ1-4; cdr3_nt: TGTGCCAGCAGCTCGGGACAGACAACTAATGAAAAACTGTTTTTT; cdr3_aa: CASSSGQTTNEKLFF
clone_size: .; v_call: TRBV10-3; d_call: TRBD2; cdr3_length: 15; j_call: TRBJ2-2; cdr3_nt: TGTGCCATCACCTGGACTAGCGGGACGGCCGGGGAGCTGTTTTTT; cdr3_aa: CAITWTSGTAGELFF
clone_size: .; v_call: TRBV20-1; d_call: .; cdr3_length: 14; j_call: TRBJ1-2; cdr3_nt: TGCAGTGCTAGAGATTCGCGGATTATCGATGGCTACACCTTC; cdr3_aa: CSARDSRIIDGYTF
clone_size: .; v_call: TRBV20-1; d_call: TRBD1; cdr3_length: 15; j_call: TRBJ1-6; cdr3_nt: TGCAGTGCGAGAGGACAGGAGATGATTAATTCACCCCTCCACTTT; cdr3_aa: CSARGQEMINSPLHF
clone_size: .; v_call: TRBV27; d_call: .; cdr3_length: 15; j_call: TRBJ2-1; cdr3_nt: TGTGCCAGCAGTTTCACCCCCATAGCCTACAATGAGCAGTTCTTC; cdr3_aa: CASSFTPIAYNEQFF
clone_size: .; v_call: TRBV12-3/TRBV12-4; d_call: .; cdr3_length: 15; j_call: TRBJ2-7; cdr3_nt: TGTGCCAGCAGCCGGCCGCAAGGGCTCGCCTACGAGCAGTACTTC; cdr3_aa: CASSRPQGLAYEQYF
clone_size: .; v_call: TRBV27; d_call: .; cdr3_length: 14; j_call: TRBJ2-7; cdr3_nt: TGTGCCAGCAGTAACAAACAGGGTCCCTACGAGCAGTACTTC; cdr3_aa: CASSNKQGPYEQYF
clone_size: .; v_call: TRBV6-5; d_call: .; cdr3_length: 14; j_call: TRBJ1-1; cdr3_nt: TGTGCCAGCAGTTACAGGCAGGGCAACCCTGAAGCTTTCTTT; cdr3_aa: CASSYRQGNPEAFF
clone_size: .; v_call: TRBV2; d_call: .; cdr3_length: 14; j_call: TRBJ2-3; cdr3_nt: TGTGCCAGCAGTGATTTTTCGGGAAGGGATACGCAGTATTTT; cdr3_aa: CASSDFSGRDTQYF
clone_size: once; v_call: TRBV6-1; d_call: .; cdr3_length: 14; j_call: TRBJ1-1; cdr3_nt: TGTGCCAGCAGTGAACGGGTCGGTGCGGCTGAAGCTTTCTTT; cdr3_aa: CASSERVGAAEAFF
clone_size: .; v_call: TRBV2; d_call: TRBD2; cdr3_length: 15; j_call: TRBJ2-2; cdr3_nt: TGTGCCAGCAGTGTGGGACTAGCGGCCACCGGGGAGCTGTTTTTT; cdr3_aa: CASSVGLAATGELFF
clone_size: .; v_call: TRBV20-1; d_call: .; cdr3_length: 16; j_call: TRBJ2-3; cdr3_nt: TGCAGTGCTATCGATGTCAGGACAAAGGGGACAGATACGCAGTATTTT; cdr3_aa: CSAIDVRTKGTDTQYF
clone_size: .; v_call: TRBV28; d_call: TRBD2; cdr3_length: 15; j_call: TRBJ2-7; cdr3_nt: TGTGCCAGCAGCCCAACCCTCGGACTAGTCTACGAGCAGTACTTC; cdr3_aa: CASSPTLGLVYEQYF
clone_size: .; v_call: TRBV7-2; d_call: TRBD2; cdr3_length: 15; j_call: TRBJ2-7; cdr3_nt: TGTGCCAGCAGCTTATGGGCGGGAGGCGGTCACGAGCAGTACTTC; cdr3_aa: CASSLWAGGGHEQYF
clone_size: .; v_call: TRBV6-2/TRBV6-3; d_call: TRBD2; cdr3_length: 14; j_call: TRBJ2-1; cdr3_nt: TGTGCCAGCAGAACCCCGGGACTAGCAAATGAGCAGTTCTTC; cdr3_aa: CASRTPGLANEQFF
clone_size: .; v_call: TRBV24-1; d_call: TRBD2; cdr3_length: 14; j_call: TRBJ2-3; cdr3_nt: TGTGCCACCGAAGCGGGAGGGCTGGCAGATACGCAGTATTTT; cdr3_aa: CATEAGGLADTQYF
clone_size: large; v_call: TRBV6-6; d_call: TRBD1; cdr3_length: 14; j_call: TRBJ2-6; cdr3_nt: TGTGCCAGCCGGGACAGCTCTGGGGCCAACGTCCTGACTTTC; cdr3_aa: CASRDSSGANVLTF
clone_size: .; v_call: TRBV29-1; d_call: TRBD2; cdr3_length: 12; j_call: TRBJ2-1; cdr3_nt: TGCAGCGGAGCGGGAGGGATCAATGAGCAGTTCTTC; cdr3_aa: CSGAGGINEQFF
clone_size: .; v_call: TRBV2; d_call: .; cdr3_length: 14; j_call: TRBJ1-4; cdr3_nt: TGTGCCAGCAGTCCGACAGGCGTGGAGGAAAAACTGTTTTTT; cdr3_aa: CASSPTGVEEKLFF
clone_size: .; v_call: TRBV7-9; d_call: TRBD2; cdr3_length: 13; j_call: TRBJ2-5; cdr3_nt: TGTGCCAGCAGCTTCGGGCGGGGGGAGACCCAGTACTTC; cdr3_aa: CASSFGRGETQYF
clone_size: .; v_call: TRBV7-2; d_call: .; cdr3_length: 15; j_call: TRBJ1-6; cdr3_nt: TGTGCCAGCAGCTTAGCGGGGACGGTGGGTTCACCCCTCCACTTT; cdr3_aa: CASSLAGTVGSPLHF
clone_size: many; v_call: TRBV20-1; d_call: TRBD2; cdr3_length: 17; j_call: TRBJ2-4; cdr3_nt: TGCAGTGCTAGAAAGGGGGGACTAGCGGGAGACGGAAACATTCAGTACTTC; cdr3_aa: CSARKGGLAGDGNIQYF